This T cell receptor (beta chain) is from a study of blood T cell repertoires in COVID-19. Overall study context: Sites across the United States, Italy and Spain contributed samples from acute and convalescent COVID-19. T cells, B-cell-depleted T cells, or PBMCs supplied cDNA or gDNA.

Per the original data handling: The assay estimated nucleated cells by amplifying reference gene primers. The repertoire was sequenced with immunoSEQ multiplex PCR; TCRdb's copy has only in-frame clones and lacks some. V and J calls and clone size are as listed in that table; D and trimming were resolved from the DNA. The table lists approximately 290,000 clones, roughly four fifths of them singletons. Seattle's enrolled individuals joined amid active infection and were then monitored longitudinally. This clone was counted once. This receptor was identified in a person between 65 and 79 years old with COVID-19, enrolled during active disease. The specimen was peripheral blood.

CDR3 sequence: CASRDYTDTQYF. CDR3 sequence (DNA): TGTGCCAGTCGGGACTACACAGATACGCAGTATTTT. This chain links TRBV19 with TRBJ2-3; 7 bases are shared with TRBD2. The length of the CDR3 is 12 residues. The trim removed 8 bases at V and 2 bases at J, leaving 1 base unmatched. Germline CDR1 reads LNHDA; CDR2 reads SQIVND (reference sequence).